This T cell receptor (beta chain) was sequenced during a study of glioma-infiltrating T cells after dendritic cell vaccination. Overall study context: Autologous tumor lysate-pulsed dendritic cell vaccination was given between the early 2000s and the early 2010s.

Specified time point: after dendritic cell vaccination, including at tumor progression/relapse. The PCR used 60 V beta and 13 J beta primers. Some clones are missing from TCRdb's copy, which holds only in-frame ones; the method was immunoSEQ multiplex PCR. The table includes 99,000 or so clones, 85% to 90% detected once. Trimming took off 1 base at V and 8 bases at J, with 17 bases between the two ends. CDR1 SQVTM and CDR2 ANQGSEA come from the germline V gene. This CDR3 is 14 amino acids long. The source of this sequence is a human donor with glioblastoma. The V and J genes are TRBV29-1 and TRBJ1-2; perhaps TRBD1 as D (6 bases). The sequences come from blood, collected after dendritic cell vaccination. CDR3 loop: CSVEVQDRVGGYTF. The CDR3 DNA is TGCAGCGTTGAAGTCCAGGACAGAGTGGGAGGCTACACCTTC.